The TCR beta chain described here comes from a study of blood T cell repertoires in COVID-19. Study as a whole: The analysed material was cDNA or gDNA that came from T cells, B-cell-depleted T cells, or PBMCs.

V dropped 3 bases and J dropped 0 bases, with 9 bases sitting between them. Germline V gene sequence: CDR1 SGHKS, CDR2 YYEKEE (reference sequence). This CDR3 region has 14 residues. Using immunoSEQ multiplex PCR, the repertoire was profiled, and TCRdb retains in-frame clones only, with some absent. The sample includes some 66,000 clones, approximately 82% of them seen just once. Sequencing was performed on peripheral blood. The clonotype originates from a man aged 60-69 years with acute or convalescent COVID-19. The rearrangement joins TRBV5-5 to TRBJ1-2, with unresolved D. This CDR3 reads CASSSQSANYGYTF. DNA of the CDR3: TGTGCCAGCAGCTCCCAGTCCGCTAACTATGGCTACACCTTC.